This T cell receptor (beta chain) was recovered during a study of blood T cell repertoires in COVID-19. Study-level background: From T cells, B-cell-depleted T cells, or PBMCs came the material, which was cDNA or gDNA.

For this clone: This same CDR3 is encoded by further DNA sequences in the sample.

Germline V gene data show CDR1 as LNHDA and CDR2 as SQIVND (reference sequence). The CDR3 is 14 residues long. The ends lost 5 bases at V and 4 bases at J; junction bases unmatched: 5. TCRdb's copy holds only in-frame clones and misses some; the assay was immunoSEQ multiplex PCR. This sample has over 200,000 clones, with about 90% found just once. V usage is TRBV19 and J usage is TRBJ2-7; 10 nucleotides line up with TRBD1. The TCR comes from a man aged 35 to 55 with active or convalescent COVID-19. Sample: peripheral blood. In DNA, the CDR3 is TGTGCCAGTAGTCCGACAGGGGGCGCGTACGAGCAGTACTTC. It yields the protein CASSPTGGAYEQYF.